These 10 T cell receptor beta chains were sequenced from one sample in a study of tumor and adjacent non-tumor tissue in lung cancer. This sample's RNA came from whole unsorted tissue. The library came from three nested PCR rounds adapted from ARM-PCR protocols. TCRdb called the multiplex PCR reads again in MiXCR, with one record for every CDR3 protein. The sample gives some 74,000 distinct CDR3 sequences, around 77% of which show up once; under 9.5% is in the top ten. Sequenced: lung tumor tissue. All receptors derive from a woman between 35 and 50 years old with non-small cell lung cancer.

In the case of this clonotype: Compared with germline, one end of the junction differs, possibly owing to a read error. The rearrangement uses TRBV11-3 and TRBJ2-1; TRBD2 might be the D (6 bases). The CDR3 runs 16 residues. Germline-derived CDR1 and CDR2 are SGHNT and YENEEA. CDR3 loop: CANSPPGGGVDNEQFF. The CDR3 DNA is TGTGCCAACAGCCCTCCTGGCGGCGGGGTGGACAATGAGCAGTTCTTC. The full variable domain, rest sourced from reference TRBV11-3 and TRBJ2-1, is EAGVVQSPRYKIIEKKQPVAFWCNPISGHNTLYWYLQNLGQGPELLIRYENEEAVDDSQLPKDRFSAERLKGVDSTLKIQPAELGDSAVYLCANSPPGGGVDNEQFFGPGTRLTVL.

This clonotype was detected only once. CDR3 coding DNA: TGTGCCAGCACCCCCCAGATGTTAGCGGGGTCCCATACGCAGTATTTT. Its protein is CASTPQMLAGSHTQYF. The V gene is TRBV12-3 or TRBV12-4, the J gene TRBJ2-3; 8 bases are shared with TRBD2. The CDR3 runs 16 residues. Trimming cost V 7 bases and J 7 bases; bases outside gene matches: 16.

The rearrangement links TRBV6-2 or TRBV6-3 to TRBJ1-2; D not resolved. CDR1 is MNHEY, CDR2 SVGEGT, per germline. The length of the CDR3 is 13 residues. The CDR3 loop reads CANSDRESRGYTF. The CDR3 DNA reads as TGTGCTAACAGTGACCGGGAGAGCAGGGGCTACACCTTC.

A remark on this clonotype: A read error may explain this, as a much larger clone is one base away. This chain links TRBV5-6 with TRBJ1-1; TRBD1 is a possible D gene (5 bases). Trimming removed 4 bases from V and 4 bases from J, with 14 bases in between. The CDR3 sequence is 14 residues long. Germline V CDR1 and CDR2: SGHDT, YYEEEE. The CDR3 DNA follows: TGTGCCAGCAGCGGTCAGGGTCGAATCACTGAAGCTTTCTTT. Protein: CASSGQGRITEAFF.

In this sample, this clonotype turned up many times. V is TRBV20-1 and J is TRBJ2-1; 8 bases are shared with TRBD1. Germline CDR1 DFQATT, CDR2 SNEGSKA (reference sequence). This CDR3 is built from 16 residues. J was trimmed by 8 bases and V by 5 bases; bases with no gene match: 17. Here the CDR3 DNA reads TGCAGTGCTGTGACAAAGACAGGGGCTGGTTTGGATGAGCAGTTCTTC. It encodes CSAVTKTGAGLDEQFF.

This chain links TRBV20-1 with TRBJ1-5; 7 bases line up with TRBD1. The germline gives CDR1 DFQATT, CDR2 SNEGSKA (reference sequence). CDR3 size: 15 residues. Trimming cost V 3 bases and J 7 bases; bases outside gene matches: 12. CDR3 loop: CSASARDSLRQPQHF. The CDR3 DNA reads as TGCAGTGCTAGTGCCCGGGACAGCTTGAGGCAGCCCCAGCATTTT.

The rearrangement links TRBV11-3 to TRBJ2-1, with D unclear. The CDR3 has 15 amino acids. With 11 bases removed from V and 5 bases from J, the gap between germline ends came to 22 bases. Looked up from germline, CDR1 is SGHNT and CDR2 is YENEEA. The CDR3 nucleotides are TGTGCCGGTAGCTTACGTTTCGGCCAAAACAATGAGCAGTTCTTC. It translates to CAGSLRFGQNNEQFF.

This clonotype has a single count. The V and J genes are TRBV11-2 and TRBJ2-7, with D possibly TRBD1 on 6 matching bases. Germline V gives CDR1 SGHAT, CDR2 FQNNGV. The CDR3 sequence is 12 residues long. CDR3 coding DNA: TGTGTCAGTACCTTAGAGGGGGTCAGGCAGTACTTC. This sequence encodes CVSTLEGVRQYF.

As concerns this clonotype: One end of the junction fails to match germline, which may point to a read error. J is TRBJ2-1 and V is TRBV6-1, with 14 bases aligning to TRBD2. This CDR3 comprises 15 residues. Germline CDR1 MNHNS, CDR2 SASEGT. The CDR3 region is CASSPGLAGVSEHFF. Here the CDR3 DNA reads TGTGCCAGCAGTCCGGGACTAGCGGGAGTAAGCGAGCACTTCTTC.

For this clonotype: It may be a read error: a sequence one base away is much more abundant. This chain connects TRBV14 to TRBJ2-3, with D uncertain. V dropped 0 bases and J dropped 4 bases, with 17 bases sitting between them. The germline gives CDR1 SGHDN, CDR2 FVKESK. CDR3 size: 17 residues. CDR3 DNA sequence: TGTGCCAGCAGCCAAGAGTTACTAACGGCGAGATCAGATACGCAGTATTTT. Protein product: CASSQELLTARSDTQYF.